These 7 T cell receptor beta chains were all obtained from the same sample, sequenced in a study of cytotoxic CD8 clonotypes in ibrutinib-treated CLL. Assay: immunoSEQ multiplex PCR; the TCRdb copy retains only in-frame clones and omits some. The sample shows some 300,000 clones, about 77% of them seen only once. Here the sequenced sample was PBMCs, taken before ibrutinib treatment. The receptor source for this set is a human donor with chronic lymphocytic leukemia.

The chain has TRBV5-6 and TRBJ2-5; either TRBD1 or TRBD2 may fit D (5 bases each). Germline V gene lookup returns CDR1 SGHDT and CDR2 YYEEEE. The CDR3 has 15 amino acids. V was shortened by 3 bases and J by 5 bases, with 17 bases between the two germline ends. The CDR3 DNA is TGTGCCAGCAGCTCCAAACAGGAGGATGGTGAGACCCAGTACTTC. Translation gives CASSSKQEDGETQYF.

The chain recombines TRBV15 with TRBJ1-2; a possible D gene is TRBD1 (5 bases). The V gene's germline CDR1 is LNHNV and CDR2 YYDKDF (reference sequence). V was pared by 3 bases and J by 6 bases, with 11 bases between. The CDR3 spans 13 residues. CDR3 amino acids: CATSSGGGNGYTF. The CDR3 bases are TGTGCCACCAGCAGCGGCGGGGGGAATGGCTACACCTTC.

The gene calls are TRBV27 and TRBJ2-4, with D possibly matching TRBD1 (6 bases). The V end lost 2 bases, the J end lost 9 bases, and 11 bases lay between the germline ends. The CDR3 is 13 amino acids. Germline lookup yields CDR1 MNHEY and CDR2 SMNVEV (reference sequence). The CDR3: CASSLRQAGIQYF. Here the CDR3 DNA reads TGTGCCAGCAGTTTAAGACAGGCGGGCATTCAGTACTTC.

The chain is built from TRBV7-6 and TRBJ2-2, with a tentative D call TRBD1 (6 bases). V was shortened by 2 bases and J by 5 bases, with 18 bases between the two germline ends. CDR1 SGHVS and CDR2 FNYEAQ come from the germline V gene. The CDR3 covers 17 residues. The CDR3 loop is CASSLMFGGAYTGELFF. CDR3 coding DNA: TGTGCCAGCAGCTTAATGTTTGGGGGCGCATATACCGGGGAGCTGTTTTTT.

The gene calls are TRBV5-1 and TRBJ2-3; weak D call: TRBD2 (5 bases). V shed 3 bases and J shed 5 bases, with 7 bases lying between them. The V gene's germline CDR1 is SGHRS and CDR2 YFSETQ. CDR3 size: 12 residues. CDR3 protein: CASSYEGDTQYF. The DNA for the CDR3 is TGCGCCAGCAGCTACGAGGGAGATACGCAGTATTTT.

This chain connects TRBV5-8 to TRBJ1-2; the match to TRBD1 covers 9 bases. Unmatched junction bases numbered 6, after V lost 1 base and J lost 5 bases. Germline V lookup: CDR1 SGHTS, CDR2 YDEGEE. The CDR3 runs to 15 residues. DNA for the CDR3: TGTGCCAGCAGCTTGAGGACAGGGGTGTTTTATGGCTACACCTTC. It is translated as CASSLRTGVFYGYTF. The full variable domain, its missing parts supplied by reference TRBV5-8 and TRBJ1-2, is EAGVTQSPTHLIKTRGQQATLRCSPISGHTSVYWYQQALGLGLQFLLWYDEGEERNRGNFPPRFSGRQFPNYSSELNVNALELEDSALYLCASSLRTGVFYGYTFGSGTRLTVV.

This clone showed up just once. The rearrangement uses TRBV25-1 and TRBJ2-6, with a tentative D call TRBD2 (6 bases). Trimming cost V 1 base and J 0 bases, with 10 bases left between them. The CDR3 has 17 residues. Looked up from germline, CDR1 is MGHDK and CDR2 is SYGVNS. The CDR3 DNA sequence: TGTGCCAGCAGTGAATCGGGGGTAGGCTCTGGGGCCAACGTCCTGACTTTC. Translation gives CASSESGVGSGANVLTF.